The rows below give T cell receptor beta chains drawn from one sample of a study of cytomegalovirus exposure and HLA in healthy donors. Using immunoSEQ multiplex PCR, the repertoire was profiled, and TCRdb retains in-frame clones only, with some absent. Seen here are hundreds of thousands of clones, just over 75% observed once, and the top ten hold over 0.55%. The specimen sequenced was PBMCs. The receptor source for this set is a man younger than 35 in good health and CMV-seronegative. CDR3s include the opening cysteine and the closing phenylalanine or tryptophan.

v_gene,CDR3aa
TRBV19,CASSIGGPHEQYF
TRBV15,CATTPRASAGDIQYF
TRBV19,CASSIGQGRVYEQYF
TRBV30,CAWGTGPHEQYF
TRBV28,CASSSRWSESSYEQYF
TRBV27,CASSPLRTGGISWETQYF
TRBV30,CAWSLAGGLETQYF
TRBV18,CASSPTRGVMTGLNGHGYTF
TRBV2,CASTQGIENTIYF
TRBV9,CASSGGLVGWTF
TRBV7-7,CASGVGQPNTGELFF
TRBV10-3,CAISESLAGAYEQYF
TRBV7-9,CASNPLGSGRPRHEQYF
TRBV11-2,CASSLERGQPQHF
TRBV28,CASSTGTYNEQFF
TRBV13,CASSSRGGRAFDTQYF
TRBV11-3,CASSLPGSSYEQYF
TRBV6-6,CASSYRGQGSYEQYF
TRBV10-3,CAITRTGGNTEAFF
TRBV2,CASRDTGRNQPQHF
TRBV7-2,CASSLSSGSYNEQFF
TRBV6-5,CASSYRTQNTEAFF
TRBV9,CASSQEADTQYF
TRBV6-4,CASSLQGVNSPLHF
TRBV5-1,CASSFTGTSAYNEQFF
TRBV19,CASSPTLLNEKLFF
TRBV6-5,CASSYRRQLAGVEQYF
TRBV5-1,CASSSSLAGGATEAFF
TRBV2,CASTPWTGNAEAFF
TRBV10-3,CAISDSATDNLYGYTF
TRBV30,CAWSGISYNEQFF
TRBV10-1,CASSGPGLAGDNEQFF
TRBV15,CATSPGWGQETNQPQHF
TRBV2,CASRTVNYGYTF
TRBV2,CASSTQAGDTEAFF
TRBV10-3,CAIRGAQGETQYF
TRBV10-3,CAISSRETGGHGYTF
TRBV6-5,CASSWGTGNVNTEAFF
TRBV6-1,CASTRTGQETQYF
TRBV2,CASSDWLVSGANVLTF
TRBV18,CASSPARGAGYTF
TRBV28,CASSSPTVIPYNEQFF
TRBV5-1,CASSFEGAGELFF
TRBV7-9,CASTNPTDSLFYGYTF
TRBV28,CASSLFRGSSPNQPQHF
TRBV7-9,CASSLDEGITEAFF
TRBV5-1,CASSIGPTGQETQYF
TRBV2,CATGFWGLAPRSADTQYF
TRBV11-3,CASSSTGGDSNQPQHF
TRBV19,CASSPTRTYEQYF
TRBV30,CAWTEGGYGYTF
TRBV2,CASRDGQGGAYEQYF
TRBV6-5,CATGQTGSNQPQHF
TRBV5-5,CASSLQGWEKLFF
TRBV30,CAWSPPEVAANSYEQYF